Reported below is one T cell receptor (beta chain). This entry is derived from a study of blood T cell repertoires in COVID-19. Profiling relied on immunoSEQ multiplex PCR, and the TCRdb table lists in-frame clones only, not all of them. The sample yields some 82,000 clones, 91% seen once. CDR3 length: 13 residues. The germline CDR1 and CDR2 sequences are SGHVS and FQNEAQ. V shed 5 bases and J shed 5 bases, with 12 bases lying between them. Sequences were obtained from peripheral blood. The TCR originated in a woman aged 45 to 65 in a cohort sampled during active COVID-19. The chain employs TRBV7-8 and TRBJ1-2; weak D call: TRBD1 (6 bases). As DNA, the CDR3 is TGTGCCAGCAGCGCCGGGACACATTATGGCTACACCTTC. Protein sequence: CASSAGTHYGYTF.